This T cell receptor (beta chain) was recovered during a study of shared clonotypes between healthy human individuals. Using immunoSEQ multiplex PCR, the repertoire was profiled, and TCRdb retains in-frame clones only, with some absent. In the table there are roughly 1,600,000 clones, approximately 98.5% of which are singletons. CDR1 is ENHRY, CDR2 SYGVKD, per germline. Trimming removed 6 bases at V and 7 bases at J, with 11 bases between. The length of the CDR3 is 12 residues. The chain is built from TRBV10-3 and TRBJ2-3; either TRBD1 or TRBD2 may fit D (5 bases each). The specimen sequenced was naive CD4+ T cells sorted from blood. Regarding subset: CD45RA+ positively selected. The TCR sequence derives from a man aged 25 to 40 in good health. This CDR3 reads CAISRGVHTQYF. The DNA for the CDR3 is TGTGCCATCAGCAGAGGGGTCCATACGCAGTATTTT.